This T cell receptor (beta chain) was obtained from a study of blood T cell repertoires in COVID-19. Clinical histories supplied by participants themselves formed the basis of cohort assignment. Two consecutive negative NP/OP PCR tests, clearance, or resolved symptoms defined Cohort 3 recovery. This CDR3 region has 18 residues. Germline values: CDR1 MNHEY, CDR2 SVGEGT. Trimming cost V 5 bases and J 5 bases; bases outside gene matches: 15. As handled by the study authors: Amplification from reference gene primers served as the basis for estimated nucleated cell counts. The method was immunoSEQ multiplex PCR; TCRdb's version includes in-frame clones alone and lacks a portion of them. V and J calls and clone size are copied from that table; D and trimming were computed from the DNA. The data contain fewer than 350,000 clones, 75% to 90% of them singletons.

This chain joins TRBV6-2 or TRBV6-3 and TRBJ2-5, with TRBD2 identical over 12 bases. This TCR was recovered from a man in his 60s who had recovered from COVID-19. The specimen sequenced was PBMCs or T cells enriched from blood (not recorded which). CDR3 nucleotides: TGTGCCAGCAGTACCCGGACTAGCGGGATCACGTGGGGGGAGACCCAGTACTTC. Translated: CASSTRTSGITWGETQYF.